The subject of this entry is one T cell receptor (beta chain). These data originate in a study of cytomegalovirus exposure and HLA in healthy donors. CDR1 SGHNT and CDR2 YYREEE come from the germline V gene (reference sequence). This CDR3 has 15 residues. V lost 2 bases to trimming and J lost 1 base, with 11 bases between them. The PCR used 60 Vbeta and 13 Jbeta primers. Method: immunoSEQ multiplex PCR; TCRdb's copy keeps in-frame clones and lacks some. The sample lists some 200,000 clones, about 77% seen once, with roughly 2.7% in the top ten. It was healthy bone marrow donors who served as donors. This sequence originates from a female donor in good health and CMV-seronegative. V usage is TRBV5-4 and J usage is TRBJ2-3, with TRBD2 as a possible D gene (6 bases). Material for sequencing was PBMCs. This CDR3 reads CASSFEASGTDTQYF. CDR3 in DNA: TGTGCCAGCAGCTTTGAGGCTAGCGGCACAGATACGCAGTATTTT.